A single count supports the clone carrying this T cell receptor (beta chain). The primer mix had 60 Vbeta and 13 Jbeta primers. TCRdb keeps only in-frame clones here, not all; method: immunoSEQ multiplex PCR. The table lists about 69,000 clones, about 78% of them singletons. The data stem from a study of cytomegalovirus exposure and HLA in healthy donors. Per germline, CDR1 SGDLS and CDR2 YYNGEE. Trimming removed 6 bases from V and 4 bases from J, with 8 bases in between. CDR3 size: 12 residues. Sequencing was performed on PBMCs. J is TRBJ1-3 and V is TRBV9; no clear D. The clonotype originates from a man younger than 30 in good health and CMV-seronegative. Here the CDR3 reads CASTAEGNTIYF. CDR3 in DNA: TGTGCCAGCACCGCCGAGGGAAACACCATATATTTT.